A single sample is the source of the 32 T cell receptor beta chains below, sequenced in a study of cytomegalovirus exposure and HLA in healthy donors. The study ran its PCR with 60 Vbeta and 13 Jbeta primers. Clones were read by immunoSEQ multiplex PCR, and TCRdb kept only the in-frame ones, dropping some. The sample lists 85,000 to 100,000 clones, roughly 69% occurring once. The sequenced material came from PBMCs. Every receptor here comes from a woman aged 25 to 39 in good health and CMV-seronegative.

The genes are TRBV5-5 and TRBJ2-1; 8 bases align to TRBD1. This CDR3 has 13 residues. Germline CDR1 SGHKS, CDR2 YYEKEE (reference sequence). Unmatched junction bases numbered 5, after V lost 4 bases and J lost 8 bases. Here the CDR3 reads CASSLDRAHEQFF. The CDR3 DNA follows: TGTGCCAGCAGCCTGGACAGGGCCCATGAGCAGTTCTTC. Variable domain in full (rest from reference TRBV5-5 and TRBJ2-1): DAGVTQSPTHLIKTRGQQVTLRCSPISGHKSVSWYQQVLGQGPQFIFQYYEKEERGRGNFPDRFSARQFPNYSSELNVNALLLGDSALYLCASSLDRAHEQFFGPGTRLTVL.

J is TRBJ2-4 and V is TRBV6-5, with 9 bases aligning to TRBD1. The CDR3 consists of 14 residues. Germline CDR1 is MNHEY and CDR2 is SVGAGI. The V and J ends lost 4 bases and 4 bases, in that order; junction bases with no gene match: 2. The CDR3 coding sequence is TGTGCCAGCAGTTCGACAGGGGGGAAAAACATTCAGTACTTC. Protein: CASSSTGGKNIQYF.

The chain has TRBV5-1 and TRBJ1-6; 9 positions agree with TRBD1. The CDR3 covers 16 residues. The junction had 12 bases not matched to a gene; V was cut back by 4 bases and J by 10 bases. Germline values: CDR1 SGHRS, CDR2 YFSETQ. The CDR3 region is CASSLAPGQGFSPLHF. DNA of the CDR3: TGCGCCAGCAGCCTGGCCCCGGGACAGGGTTTCTCACCCCTCCACTTT.

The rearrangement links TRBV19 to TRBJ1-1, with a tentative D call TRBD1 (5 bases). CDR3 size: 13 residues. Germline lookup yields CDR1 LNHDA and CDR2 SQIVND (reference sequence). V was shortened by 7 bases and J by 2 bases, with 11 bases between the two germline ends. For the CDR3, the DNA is TGTGCCAGTAAGTCCCAGGGAAACACTGAAGCTTTCTTT. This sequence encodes CASKSQGNTEAFF.

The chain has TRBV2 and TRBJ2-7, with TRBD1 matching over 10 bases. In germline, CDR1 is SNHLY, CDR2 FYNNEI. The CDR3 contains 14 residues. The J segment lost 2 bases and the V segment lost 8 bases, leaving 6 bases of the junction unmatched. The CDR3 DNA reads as TGTGCCAGCCGGGGGGACAGGGGACCCTACGAGCAGTACTTC. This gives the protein CASRGDRGPYEQYF.

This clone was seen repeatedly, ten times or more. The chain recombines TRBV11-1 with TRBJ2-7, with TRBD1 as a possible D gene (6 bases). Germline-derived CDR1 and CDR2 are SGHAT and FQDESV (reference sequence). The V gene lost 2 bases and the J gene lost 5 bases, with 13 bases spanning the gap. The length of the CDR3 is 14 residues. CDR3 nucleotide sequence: TGTGCCAGCAGCTTATGGGCAGGGGAAAACGAGCAGTACTTC. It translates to CASSLWAGENEQYF.

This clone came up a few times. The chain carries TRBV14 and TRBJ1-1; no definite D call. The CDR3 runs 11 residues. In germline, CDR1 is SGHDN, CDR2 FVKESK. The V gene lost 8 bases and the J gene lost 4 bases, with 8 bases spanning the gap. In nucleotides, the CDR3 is TGTGCCAGCGGACGGGGCACTGAAGCTTTCTTT. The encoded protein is CASGRGTEAFF.

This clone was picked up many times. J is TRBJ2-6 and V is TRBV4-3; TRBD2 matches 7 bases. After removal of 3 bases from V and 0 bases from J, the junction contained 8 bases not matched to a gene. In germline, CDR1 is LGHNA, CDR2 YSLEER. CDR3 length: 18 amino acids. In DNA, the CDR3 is TGCGCCAGCAGCCAGAGACTAGCCGTCACCTCTGGGGCCAACGTCCTGACTTTC. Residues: CASSQRLAVTSGANVLTF.

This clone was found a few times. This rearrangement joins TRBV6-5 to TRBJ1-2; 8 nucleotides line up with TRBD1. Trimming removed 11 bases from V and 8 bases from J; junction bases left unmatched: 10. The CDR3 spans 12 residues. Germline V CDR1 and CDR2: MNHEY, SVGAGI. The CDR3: CASDRGQEGYTF. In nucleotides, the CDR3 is TGTGCCTCCGACCGGGGACAGGAGGGCTACACCTTC.

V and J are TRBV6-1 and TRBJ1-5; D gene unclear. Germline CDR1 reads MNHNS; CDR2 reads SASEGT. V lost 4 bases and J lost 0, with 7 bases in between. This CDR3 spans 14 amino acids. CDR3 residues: CASSATVSNQPQHF. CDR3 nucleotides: TGTGCCAGCAGTGCAACAGTTAGCAATCAGCCCCAGCATTTT.

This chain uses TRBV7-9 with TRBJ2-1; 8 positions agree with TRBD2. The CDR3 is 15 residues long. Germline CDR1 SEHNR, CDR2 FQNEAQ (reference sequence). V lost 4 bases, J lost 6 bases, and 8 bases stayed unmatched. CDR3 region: CASSSGGAGANEQFF. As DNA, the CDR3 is TGTGCCAGCAGCTCGGGAGGGGCCGGGGCCAATGAGCAGTTCTTC.

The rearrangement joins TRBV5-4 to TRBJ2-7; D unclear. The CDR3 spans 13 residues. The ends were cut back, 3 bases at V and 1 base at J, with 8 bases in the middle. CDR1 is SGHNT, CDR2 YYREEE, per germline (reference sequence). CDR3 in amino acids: CASSSPTSYEQYF. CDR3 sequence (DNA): TGTGCCAGCAGCTCCCCGACTTCCTACGAGCAGTACTTC.

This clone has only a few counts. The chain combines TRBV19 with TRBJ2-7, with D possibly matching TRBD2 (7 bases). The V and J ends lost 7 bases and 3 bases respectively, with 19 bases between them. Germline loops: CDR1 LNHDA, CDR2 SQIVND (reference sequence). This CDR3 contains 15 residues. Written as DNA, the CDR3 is TGTGCCAGTAACCACGGACAGCGGGGCATCTACGAGCAGTACTTC. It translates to CASNHGQRGIYEQYF.

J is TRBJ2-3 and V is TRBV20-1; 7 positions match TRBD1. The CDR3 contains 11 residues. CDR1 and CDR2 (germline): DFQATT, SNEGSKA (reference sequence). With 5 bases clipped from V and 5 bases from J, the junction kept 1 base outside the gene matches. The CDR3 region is CSAYRGDTQYF. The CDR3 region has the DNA TGCAGTGCTTACAGGGGAGATACGCAGTATTTT.

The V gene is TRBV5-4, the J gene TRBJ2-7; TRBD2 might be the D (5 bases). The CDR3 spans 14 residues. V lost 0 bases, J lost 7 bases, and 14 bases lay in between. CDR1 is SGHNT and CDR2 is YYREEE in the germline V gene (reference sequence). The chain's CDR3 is CASSLERALVEQYF. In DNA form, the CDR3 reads TGTGCCAGCAGCTTGGAGAGGGCGCTGGTAGAGCAGTACTTC.

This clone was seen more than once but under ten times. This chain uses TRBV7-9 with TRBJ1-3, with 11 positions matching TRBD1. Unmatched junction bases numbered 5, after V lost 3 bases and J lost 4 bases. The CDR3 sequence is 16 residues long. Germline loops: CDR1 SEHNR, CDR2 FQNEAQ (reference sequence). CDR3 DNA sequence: TGTGCCAGCAGCTTTGGACAGGGGGCTACGGGAAACACCATATATTTT. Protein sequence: CASSFGQGATGNTIYF. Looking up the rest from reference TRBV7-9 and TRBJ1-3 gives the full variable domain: DTGVSQNPRHKITKRGQNVTFRCDPISEHNRLYWYRQTLGQGPEFLTYFQNEAQLEKSRLLSDRFSAERPKGSFSTLEIQRTEQGDSAMYLCASSFGQGATGNTIYFGEGSWLTVV.

In DNA, the CDR3 is TGCGCCAGCAGCCAGGGCGCAGGGGGTCGGGGCTACACCTTC. Its protein product is CASSQGAGGRGYTF. The rearrangement links TRBV4-3 to TRBJ1-2; the match to TRBD1 covers 7 bases. Trimming at V came to 3 bases and at J to 8 bases, leaving 9 bases not matched to a gene. The germline CDR1 and CDR2 sequences are LGHNA and YSLEER. This CDR3 contains 14 residues.

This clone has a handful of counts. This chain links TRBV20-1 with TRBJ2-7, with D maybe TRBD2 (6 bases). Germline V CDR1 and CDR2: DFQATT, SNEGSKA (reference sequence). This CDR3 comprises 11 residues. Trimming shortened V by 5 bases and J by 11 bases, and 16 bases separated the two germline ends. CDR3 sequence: CSAFREAAEYF. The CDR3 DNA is TGCAGTGCTTTCAGGGAGGCGGCGGAGTACTTC.

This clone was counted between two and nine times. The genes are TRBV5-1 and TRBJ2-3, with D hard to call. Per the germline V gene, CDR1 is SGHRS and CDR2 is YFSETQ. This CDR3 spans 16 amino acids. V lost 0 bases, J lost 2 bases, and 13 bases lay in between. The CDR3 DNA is TGCGCCAGCAGCTTGGACTTGCGCCTTACCACAGATACGCAGTATTTT. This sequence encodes CASSLDLRLTTDTQYF.

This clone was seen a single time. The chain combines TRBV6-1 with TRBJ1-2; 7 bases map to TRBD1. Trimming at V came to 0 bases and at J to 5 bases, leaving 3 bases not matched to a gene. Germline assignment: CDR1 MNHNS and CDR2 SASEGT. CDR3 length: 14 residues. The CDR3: CASSEAGGNYGYTF. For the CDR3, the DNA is TGTGCCAGCAGTGAAGCAGGGGGCAATTATGGCTACACCTTC.

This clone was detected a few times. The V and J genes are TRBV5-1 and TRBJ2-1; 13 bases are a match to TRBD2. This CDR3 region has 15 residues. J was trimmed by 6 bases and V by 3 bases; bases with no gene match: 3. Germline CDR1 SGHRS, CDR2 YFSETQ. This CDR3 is CASSSRTSGGNEQFF. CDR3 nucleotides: TGCGCCAGCAGCTCCCGGACTAGCGGGGGCAATGAGCAGTTCTTC.

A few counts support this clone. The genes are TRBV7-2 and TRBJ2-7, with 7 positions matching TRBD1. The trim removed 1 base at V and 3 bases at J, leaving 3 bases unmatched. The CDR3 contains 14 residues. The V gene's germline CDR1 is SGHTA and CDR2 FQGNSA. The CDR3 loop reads CASSLGTGYYEQYF. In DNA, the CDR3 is TGTGCCAGCAGCTTAGGGACAGGATACTACGAGCAGTACTTC.

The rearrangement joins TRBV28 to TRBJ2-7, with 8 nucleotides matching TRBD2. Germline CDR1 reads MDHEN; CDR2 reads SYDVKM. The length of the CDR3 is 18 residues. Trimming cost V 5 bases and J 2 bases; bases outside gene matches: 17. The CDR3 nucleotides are TGTGCCAGCAGTCCGACCGGGAGCGGGGGTTTGGGAGCCTACGAGCAGTACTTC. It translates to CASSPTGSGGLGAYEQYF.

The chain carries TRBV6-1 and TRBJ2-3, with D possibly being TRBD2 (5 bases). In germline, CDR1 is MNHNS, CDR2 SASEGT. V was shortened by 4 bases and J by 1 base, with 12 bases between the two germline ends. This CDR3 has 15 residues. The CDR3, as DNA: TGTGCCAGCAGTGGTCGTAAGGGAGGCACAGATACGCAGTATTTT. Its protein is CASSGRKGGTDTQYF.

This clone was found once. The chain's CDR3 is CAWSGFRDRVVANTGELFF. The CDR3 DNA sequence: TGTGCCTGGAGTGGATTTAGGGACAGAGTAGTAGCGAACACCGGGGAGCTGTTTTTT. The chain uses TRBV30 and TRBJ2-2; TRBD1 aligns across 7 bases. From germline, CDR1 is GTSNPN and CDR2 SVGIG (reference sequence). The trim removed 1 base at V and 0 bases at J, leaving 14 bases unmatched. The CDR3 totals 19 residues. Looking up the rest from reference TRBV30 and TRBJ2-2 gives the full variable domain: SQTIHQWPATLVQPVGSPLSLECTVEGTSNPNLYWYRQAAGRGLQLLFYSVGIGQISSEVPQNLSASRPQDRQFILSSKKLLLSDSGFYLCAWSGFRDRVVANTGELFFGEGSRLTVL.

CDR3 coding DNA: TGTGCCACTAATCGTCTTGGACAGGGAGGGTCAGATACGCAGTATTTT. Amino acids: CATNRLGQGGSDTQYF. The rearrangement links TRBV6-6 to TRBJ2-3; TRBD1 is a possible D gene (8 bases). The CDR3 extends over 16 amino acids. Germline CDR1 MNHNY, CDR2 SVGAGI (reference sequence). V shed 10 bases and J shed 4 bases, with 24 bases lying between them.

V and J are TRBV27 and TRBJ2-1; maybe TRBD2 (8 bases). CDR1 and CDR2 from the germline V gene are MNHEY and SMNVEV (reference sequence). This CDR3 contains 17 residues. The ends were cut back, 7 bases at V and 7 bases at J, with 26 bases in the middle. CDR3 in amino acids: CASKKALAGTERNEQFF. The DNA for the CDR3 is TGTGCCAGCAAAAAGGCGTTAGCGGGGACAGAGAGGAATGAGCAGTTCTTC.

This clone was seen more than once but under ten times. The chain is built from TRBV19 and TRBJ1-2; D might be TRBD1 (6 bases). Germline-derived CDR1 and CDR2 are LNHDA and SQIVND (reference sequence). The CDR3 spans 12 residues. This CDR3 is CPPTSPGGAYTF. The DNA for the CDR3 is TGTCCGCCTACGTCCCCGGGGGGGGCGTACACCTTC.

The DNA for the CDR3 is TGTGCCAGCAGTGGGAGGCAGGGGGACTACAATGAGCAGTTCTTC. Translated: CASSGRQGDYNEQFF. The chain couples TRBV6-6 to TRBJ2-1; D perhaps matches TRBD1 (7 bases). CDR1 is MNHNY, CDR2 SVGAGI, per germline (reference sequence). The CDR3 covers 15 residues. The V end lost 5 bases, the J end lost 3 bases, and 14 bases lay between the germline ends.

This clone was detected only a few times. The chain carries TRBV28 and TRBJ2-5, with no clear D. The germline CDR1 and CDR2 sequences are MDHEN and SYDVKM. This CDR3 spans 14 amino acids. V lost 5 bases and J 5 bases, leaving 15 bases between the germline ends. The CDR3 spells CASSGPSALETQYF. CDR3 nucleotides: TGTGCCAGCAGTGGGCCGTCTGCGTTGGAGACCCAGTACTTC.

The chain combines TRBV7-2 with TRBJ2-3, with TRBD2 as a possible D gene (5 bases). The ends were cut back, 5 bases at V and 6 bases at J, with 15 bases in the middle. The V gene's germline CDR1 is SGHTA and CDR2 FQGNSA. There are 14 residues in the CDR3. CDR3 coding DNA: TGTGCCAGCAGCCCCGAAACGAGGAGGGATACGCAGTATTTT. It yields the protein CASSPETRRDTQYF. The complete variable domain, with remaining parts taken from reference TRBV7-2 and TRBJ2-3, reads GAGVSQSPSNKVTEKGKDVELRCDPISGHTALYWYRQSLGQGLEFLIYFQGNSAPDKSGLPSDRFSAERTGGSVSTLTIQRTQQEDSAVYLCASSPETRRDTQYFGPGTRLTVL.

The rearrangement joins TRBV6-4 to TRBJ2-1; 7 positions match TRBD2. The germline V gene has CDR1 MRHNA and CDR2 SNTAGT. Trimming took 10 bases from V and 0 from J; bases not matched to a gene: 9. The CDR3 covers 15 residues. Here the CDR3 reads CATSAGMSSYNEQFF. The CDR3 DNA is TGTGCCACCTCAGCGGGAATGAGCTCCTACAATGAGCAGTTCTTC.